The rows below give T cell receptor beta chains drawn from one sample of a study of CD8 T cells in Susac syndrome. Via MiXCR, TCRdb re-called the immunoSEQ multiplex PCR reads, giving one row per CDR3 protein. The sample yields about 300,000 distinct CDR3 sequences, 85% seen once. Sequencing input: CD8+ T cells from PBMCs. Receptor source: a human donor with multiple sclerosis. Each CDR3 is given with its conserved first and last residue. The D gene is left open where the match is weak. Rows give clone size only sometimes, using once, few, many, or a class for an expanded clone.

cdr3_aa: CSAPPSGDLYEQYF
cdr3_nt: TGCAGTGCACCCCCTAGCGGGGACCTCTACGAGCAGTACTTC
v_call: TRBV20-1
d_call: TRBD2
j_call: TRBJ2-7
clone_size: .

cdr3_aa: CASSWGGREYQPQHF
cdr3_nt: TGTGCCAGCAGTTGGGGGGGGAGGGAGTATCAGCCCCAGCATTTT
v_call: TRBV28
d_call: .
j_call: TRBJ1-5
clone_size: .

cdr3_aa: CASSQWATNEKLFF
cdr3_nt: TGCGCCAGCAGCCAATGGGCAACTAATGAAAAACTGTTTTTT
v_call: TRBV4-1
d_call: .
j_call: TRBJ1-4
clone_size: few

cdr3_aa: CASSASRYGSYGYTF
cdr3_nt: TGTGCCAGCAGCGCCTCCCGGTATGGAAGCTATGGCTACACCTTC
v_call: TRBV14
d_call: .
j_call: TRBJ1-2
clone_size: .

cdr3_aa: CASTGQGVDGQFF
cdr3_nt: TGTGCCAGCACCGGACAGGGGGTCGACGGGCAGTTCTTC
v_call: TRBV2
d_call: TRBD1
j_call: TRBJ2-1
clone_size: .

cdr3_aa: CASSQEPSGGTDTQYF
cdr3_nt: TGCGCCAGCAGCCAAGAACCTAGCGGAGGCACAGATACGCAGTATTTT
v_call: TRBV4-3
d_call: TRBD2
j_call: TRBJ2-3
clone_size: .

cdr3_aa: CASSLPHRVNTEAFF
cdr3_nt: TGTGCCAGCAGCCTGCCCCACAGGGTGAACACTGAAGCTTTCTTT
v_call: TRBV7-9
d_call: .
j_call: TRBJ1-1
clone_size: .

cdr3_aa: CSARWPGSYEQYF
cdr3_nt: TGCAGTGCTAGATGGCCAGGCTCCTACGAGCAGTACTTC
v_call: TRBV20-1
d_call: .
j_call: TRBJ2-7
clone_size: .

cdr3_aa: CASSHLFSGDPSSYEQYF
cdr3_nt: TGTGCCAGCAGCCATCTATTCTCGGGGGACCCAAGCTCCTACGAGCAGTACTTC
v_call: TRBV27
d_call: .
j_call: TRBJ2-7
clone_size: .

cdr3_aa: CASSITATGATEAFF
cdr3_nt: TGTGCCAGTAGTATCACCGCGACAGGGGCCACTGAAGCTTTCTTT
v_call: TRBV19
d_call: TRBD1
j_call: TRBJ1-1
clone_size: .

cdr3_aa: CASSLVRTPAGEQYF
cdr3_nt: TGCGCCAGCAGCTTGGTCCGGACGCCGGCTGGGGAGCAGTACTTC
v_call: TRBV5-1
d_call: .
j_call: TRBJ2-7
clone_size: .

cdr3_aa: CASSSHHLAVDQETQYF
cdr3_nt: TGTGCCAGCAGTTCCCATCACCTAGCCGTCGACCAAGAGACCCAGTACTTC
v_call: TRBV12-3/TRBV12-4
d_call: .
j_call: TRBJ2-5
clone_size: .

cdr3_aa: CASSQVTAGLPSTDTQYF
cdr3_nt: TGCGCCAGCAGCCAAGTAACAGCGGGGCTCCCTTCGACAGATACGCAGTATTTT
v_call: TRBV4-3
d_call: TRBD2
j_call: TRBJ2-3
clone_size: .

cdr3_aa: CRVTGTSGRPPYNEQFF
cdr3_nt: TGCAGGGTTACCGGGACTAGCGGGAGGCCTCCCTACAATGAGCAGTTCTTC
v_call: TRBV20-1
d_call: TRBD2
j_call: TRBJ2-1
clone_size: .

cdr3_aa: CSVEPGQGYYGYTF
cdr3_nt: TGCAGCGTTGAACCGGGACAGGGGTACTATGGCTACACCTTC
v_call: TRBV29-1
d_call: TRBD1
j_call: TRBJ1-2
clone_size: .

cdr3_aa: CAISEKDYEQYF
cdr3_nt: TGTGCCATCAGTGAGAAGGACTACGAGCAGTACTTC
v_call: TRBV10-3
d_call: .
j_call: TRBJ2-7
clone_size: once

cdr3_aa: CASSLEWEASYEQYF
cdr3_nt: TGTGCCAGCAGCTTAGAGTGGGAGGCTTCCTACGAGCAGTACTTC
v_call: TRBV7-2
d_call: .
j_call: TRBJ2-7
clone_size: few

cdr3_aa: CATSREARGGYTF
cdr3_nt: TGTGCCACCAGCAGAGAAGCCCGGGGAGGCTACACCTTC
v_call: TRBV15
d_call: .
j_call: TRBJ1-2
clone_size: .

cdr3_aa: CASSYDTSSYNEQFF
cdr3_nt: TGTGCCAGCAGTTATGACACTAGCAGCTACAATGAGCAGTTCTTC
v_call: TRBV6-2/TRBV6-3
d_call: .
j_call: TRBJ2-1
clone_size: .

cdr3_aa: CASTPLAGRYEQYF
cdr3_nt: TGTGCCAGCACCCCTTTAGCGGGCCGCTACGAGCAGTACTTC
v_call: TRBV27
d_call: TRBD2
j_call: TRBJ2-7
clone_size: .

cdr3_aa: CASSLNPGNTIYF
cdr3_nt: TGTGCCAGCAGCCTAAACCCTGGAAACACCATATATTTT
v_call: TRBV14
d_call: .
j_call: TRBJ1-3
clone_size: .

cdr3_aa: CASTSQDIPHEETQYF
cdr3_nt: TGTGCCAGCACCTCCCAAGACATACCGCATGAAGAGACCCAGTACTTC
v_call: TRBV5-6
d_call: .
j_call: TRBJ2-5
clone_size: .

cdr3_aa: CASRPGLAGGRGDTQYF
cdr3_nt: TGTGCCAGCAGGCCGGGACTAGCGGGAGGGAGGGGAGATACGCAGTATTTT
v_call: TRBV12-3/TRBV12-4
d_call: TRBD2
j_call: TRBJ2-3
clone_size: .

cdr3_aa: CASSLVSVSSTDTQYF
cdr3_nt: TGTGCCAGCAGCTTGGTGAGCGTTTCGAGCACAGATACGCAGTATTTT
v_call: TRBV5-6
d_call: .
j_call: TRBJ2-3
clone_size: once

cdr3_aa: CASSRGTVSYEQYF
cdr3_nt: TGCGCCAGCAGTCGTGGGACAGTCTCCTACGAGCAGTACTTC
v_call: TRBV4-3
d_call: TRBD1
j_call: TRBJ2-7
clone_size: once

cdr3_aa: CASSLAVRPYEQYF
cdr3_nt: TGTGCCAGCAGCTTAGCGGTCAGACCCTACGAGCAGTACTTC
v_call: TRBV11-2
d_call: .
j_call: TRBJ2-7
clone_size: few

cdr3_aa: CASSGGAQPQHF
cdr3_nt: TGTGCCAGCAGCGGAGGGGCCCAGCCCCAGCATTTT
v_call: TRBV7-9
d_call: .
j_call: TRBJ1-5
clone_size: .

cdr3_aa: CASISENTGELFF
cdr3_nt: TGTGCCAGCATCTCCGAAAACACCGGGGAGCTGTTTTTT
v_call: TRBV2
d_call: .
j_call: TRBJ2-2
clone_size: .

cdr3_aa: CASSLAQLADTQYF
cdr3_nt: TGTGCCAGCAGCTTGGCCCAATTGGCAGATACGCAGTATTTT
v_call: TRBV5-4
d_call: .
j_call: TRBJ2-3
clone_size: .

cdr3_aa: CSARPREANTEAFF
cdr3_nt: TGCAGTGCTAGGCCCCGCGAAGCGAACACTGAAGCTTTCTTT
v_call: TRBV20-1
d_call: .
j_call: TRBJ1-1
clone_size: once

cdr3_aa: CASSDSLASSYNEQFF
cdr3_nt: TGTGCCAGCAGTGACAGCCTAGCGAGCTCCTACAATGAGCAGTTCTTC
v_call: TRBV27
d_call: .
j_call: TRBJ2-1
clone_size: .

cdr3_aa: CSVDEGRSGNTIYF
cdr3_nt: TGCAGCGTTGACGAAGGTCGGTCTGGAAACACCATATATTTT
v_call: TRBV29-1
d_call: .
j_call: TRBJ1-3
clone_size: .

cdr3_aa: CASSLSQHEDGYTF
cdr3_nt: TGCGCCAGCAGCCTGTCCCAGCATGAGGATGGCTACACCTTC
v_call: TRBV4-1
d_call: .
j_call: TRBJ1-2
clone_size: .

cdr3_aa: CASSLDHTGELFF
cdr3_nt: TGTGCCAGCAGCTTGGATCACACCGGGGAGCTGTTTTTT
v_call: TRBV7-2
d_call: .
j_call: TRBJ2-2
clone_size: .